This T cell receptor (beta chain) was sequenced for a study of post-analysis software for immune sequencing data. Study details: Secondary progressive, relapsing-remitting and progressive-relapsing multiple sclerosis were among the included disease courses. Overall study findings and caveats: Diversity measured as normalized Chao1 was significantly lower in multiple sclerosis patients than in controls. Five or six TRBV segments, TRBV5-6, TRBV5-1 and TRBV20-1 among them, were found more frequent in patients than controls.

There are 14 residues in the CDR3. After removal of 6 bases from V and 7 bases from J, the junction contained 11 bases not matched to a gene. From germline, CDR1 is SGHTA and CDR2 FQGNSA. Unique molecular identifiers were carried by the TCR beta cDNA libraries. The source material, about 0.9 to 11 million T cells, gave rise to roughly 500,000 cDNA molecules. MiXCR was run by TCRdb on the PCR reads, yielding one entry per CDR3 protein. The table includes 600,000 to 750,000 distinct CDR3 sequences, 59% detected once. Of note for this clonotype: The antigen remains unidentified.

The sample was blood. The sequence came from a girl aged 2-15 years with multiple sclerosis. The chain recombines TRBV7-2 with TRBJ1-1; 7 bases match TRBD1. The CDR3 reads CASRRTGREDEAFF. In DNA, the CDR3 is TGTGCCAGCAGACGGACAGGACGGGAGGATGAAGCTTTCTTT.